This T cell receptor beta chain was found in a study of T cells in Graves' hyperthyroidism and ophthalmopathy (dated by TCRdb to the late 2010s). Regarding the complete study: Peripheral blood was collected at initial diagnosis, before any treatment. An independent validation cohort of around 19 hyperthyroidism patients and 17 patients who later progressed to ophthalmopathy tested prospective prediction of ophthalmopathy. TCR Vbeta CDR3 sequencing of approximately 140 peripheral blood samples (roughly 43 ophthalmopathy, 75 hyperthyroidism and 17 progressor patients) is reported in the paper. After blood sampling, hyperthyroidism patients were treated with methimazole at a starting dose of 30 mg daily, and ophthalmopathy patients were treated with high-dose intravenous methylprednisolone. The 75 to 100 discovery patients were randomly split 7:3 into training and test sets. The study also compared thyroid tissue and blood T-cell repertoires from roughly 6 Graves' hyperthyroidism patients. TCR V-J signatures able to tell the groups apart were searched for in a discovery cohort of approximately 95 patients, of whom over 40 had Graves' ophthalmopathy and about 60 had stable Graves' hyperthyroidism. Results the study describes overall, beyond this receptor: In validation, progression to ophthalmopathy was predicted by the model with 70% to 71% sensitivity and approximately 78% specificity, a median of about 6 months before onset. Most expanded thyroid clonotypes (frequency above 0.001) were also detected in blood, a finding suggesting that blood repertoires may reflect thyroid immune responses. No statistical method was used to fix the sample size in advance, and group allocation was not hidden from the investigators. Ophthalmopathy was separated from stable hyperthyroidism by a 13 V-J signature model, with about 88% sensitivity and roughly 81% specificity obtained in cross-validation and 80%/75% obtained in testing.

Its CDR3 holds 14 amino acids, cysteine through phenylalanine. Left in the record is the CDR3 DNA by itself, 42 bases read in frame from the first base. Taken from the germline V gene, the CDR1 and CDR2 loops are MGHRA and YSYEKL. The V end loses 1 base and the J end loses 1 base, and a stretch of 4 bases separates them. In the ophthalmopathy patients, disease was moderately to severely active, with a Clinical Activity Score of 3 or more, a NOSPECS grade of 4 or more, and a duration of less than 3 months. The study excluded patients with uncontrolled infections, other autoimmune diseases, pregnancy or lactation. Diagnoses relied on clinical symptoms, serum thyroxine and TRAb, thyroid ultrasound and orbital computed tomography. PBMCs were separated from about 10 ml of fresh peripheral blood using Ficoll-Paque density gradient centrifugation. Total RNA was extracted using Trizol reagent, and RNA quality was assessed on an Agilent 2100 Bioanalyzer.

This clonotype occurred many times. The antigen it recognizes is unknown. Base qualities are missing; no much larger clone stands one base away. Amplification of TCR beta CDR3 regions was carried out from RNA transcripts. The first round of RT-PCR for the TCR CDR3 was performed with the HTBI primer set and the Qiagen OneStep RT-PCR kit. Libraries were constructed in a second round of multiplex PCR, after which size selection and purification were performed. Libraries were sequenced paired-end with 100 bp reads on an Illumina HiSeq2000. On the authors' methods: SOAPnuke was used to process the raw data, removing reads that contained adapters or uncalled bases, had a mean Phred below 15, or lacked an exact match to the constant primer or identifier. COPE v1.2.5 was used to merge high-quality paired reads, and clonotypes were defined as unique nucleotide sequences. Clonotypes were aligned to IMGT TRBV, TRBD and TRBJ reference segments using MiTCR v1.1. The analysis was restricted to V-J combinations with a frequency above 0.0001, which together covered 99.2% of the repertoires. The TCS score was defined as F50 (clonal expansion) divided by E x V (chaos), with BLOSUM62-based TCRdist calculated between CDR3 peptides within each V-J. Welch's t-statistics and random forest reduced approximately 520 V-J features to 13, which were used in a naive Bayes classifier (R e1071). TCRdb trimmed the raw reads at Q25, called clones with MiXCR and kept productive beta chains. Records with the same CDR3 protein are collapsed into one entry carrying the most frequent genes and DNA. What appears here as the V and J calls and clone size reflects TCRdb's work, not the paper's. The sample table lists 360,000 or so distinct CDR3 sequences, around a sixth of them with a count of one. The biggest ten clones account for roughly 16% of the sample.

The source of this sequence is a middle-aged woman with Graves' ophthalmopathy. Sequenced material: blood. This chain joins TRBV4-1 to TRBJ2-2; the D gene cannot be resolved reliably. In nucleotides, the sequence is TGCGCCAGCAGCCAAGCCCTGAACACCGGGGAGCTGTTTTTT. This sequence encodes CASSQALNTGELFF.